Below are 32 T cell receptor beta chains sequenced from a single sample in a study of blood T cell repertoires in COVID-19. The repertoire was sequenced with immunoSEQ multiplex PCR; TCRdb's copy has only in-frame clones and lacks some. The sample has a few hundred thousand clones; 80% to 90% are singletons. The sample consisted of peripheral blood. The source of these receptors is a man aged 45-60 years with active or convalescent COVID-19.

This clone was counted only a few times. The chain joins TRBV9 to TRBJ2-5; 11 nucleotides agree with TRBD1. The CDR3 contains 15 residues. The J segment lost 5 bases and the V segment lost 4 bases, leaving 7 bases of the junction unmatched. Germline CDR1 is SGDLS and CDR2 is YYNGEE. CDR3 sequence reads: CASSPGQGAWETQYF. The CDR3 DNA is TGTGCCAGCAGCCCCGGACAGGGGGCTTGGGAGACCCAGTACTTC.

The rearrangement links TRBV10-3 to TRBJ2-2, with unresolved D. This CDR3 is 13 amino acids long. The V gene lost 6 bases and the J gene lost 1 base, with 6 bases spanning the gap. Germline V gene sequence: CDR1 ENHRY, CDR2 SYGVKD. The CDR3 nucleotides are TGTGCCATCAGGGCAGGGAACACCGGGGAGCTGTTTTTT. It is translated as CAIRAGNTGELFF.

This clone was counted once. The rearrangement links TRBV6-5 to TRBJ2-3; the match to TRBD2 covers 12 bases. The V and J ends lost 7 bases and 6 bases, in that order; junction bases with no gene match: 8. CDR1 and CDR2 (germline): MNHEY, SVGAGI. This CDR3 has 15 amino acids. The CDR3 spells CASKLAGGTGDTQYF. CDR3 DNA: TGTGCCAGCAAACTAGCGGGGGGCACTGGCGATACGCAGTATTTT.

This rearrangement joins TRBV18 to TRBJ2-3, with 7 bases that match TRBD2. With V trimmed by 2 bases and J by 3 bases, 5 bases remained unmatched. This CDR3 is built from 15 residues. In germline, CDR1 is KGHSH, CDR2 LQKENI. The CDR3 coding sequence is TGTGCCAGCTCACCAGGCGGGAGTAGAACAGATACGCAGTATTTT. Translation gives CASSPGGSRTDTQYF. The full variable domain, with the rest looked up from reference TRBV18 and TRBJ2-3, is NAGVMQNPRHLVRRRGQEARLRCSPMKGHSHVYWYRQLPEEGLKFMVYLQKENIIDESGMPKERFSAEFPKEGPSILRIQQVVRGDSAAYFCASSPGGSRTDTQYFGPGTRLTVL.

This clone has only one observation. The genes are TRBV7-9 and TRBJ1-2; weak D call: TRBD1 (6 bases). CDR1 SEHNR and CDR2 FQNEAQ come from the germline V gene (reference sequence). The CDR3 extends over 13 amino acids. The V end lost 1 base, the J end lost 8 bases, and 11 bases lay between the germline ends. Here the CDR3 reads CASSLDQGSGYTF. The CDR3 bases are TGTGCCAGCAGCTTAGACCAGGGGAGCGGCTACACCTTC.

CDR3 DNA sequence: TGCAGCGTTGGAGGTGAAAAACTGTTTTTT. Protein: CSVGGEKLFF. The V and J genes are TRBV29-1 and TRBJ1-4; D ambiguous. This CDR3 region has 10 residues. Trimming stripped 4 bases from V and 7 bases from J, with 4 bases between. Germline V gives CDR1 SQVTM, CDR2 ANQGSEA.

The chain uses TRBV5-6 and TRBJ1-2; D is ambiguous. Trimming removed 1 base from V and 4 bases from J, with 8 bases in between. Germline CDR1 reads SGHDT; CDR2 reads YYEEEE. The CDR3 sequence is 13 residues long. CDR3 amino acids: CASSLNGRYGYTF. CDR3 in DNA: TGTGCCAGCAGCTTGAACGGTCGCTATGGCTACACCTTC. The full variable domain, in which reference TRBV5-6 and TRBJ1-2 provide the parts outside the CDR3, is DAGVTQSPTHLIKTRGQQVTLRCSPKSGHDTVSWYQQALGQGPQFIFQYYEEEERQRGNFPDRFSGHQFPNYSSELNVNALLLGDSALYLCASSLNGRYGYTFGSGTRLTVV.

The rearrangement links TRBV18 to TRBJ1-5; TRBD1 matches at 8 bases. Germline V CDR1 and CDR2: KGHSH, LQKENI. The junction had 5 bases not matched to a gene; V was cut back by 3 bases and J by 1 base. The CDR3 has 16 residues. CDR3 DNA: TGTGCCAGCTCACCGGTAGCAGGGGGCAGCAATCAGCCCCAGCATTTT. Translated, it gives CASSPVAGGSNQPQHF.

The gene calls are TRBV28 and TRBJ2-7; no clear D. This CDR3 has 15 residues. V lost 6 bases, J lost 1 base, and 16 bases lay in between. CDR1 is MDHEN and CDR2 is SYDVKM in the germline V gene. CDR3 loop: CASSIFGVLSYEQYF. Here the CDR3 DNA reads TGTGCCAGCAGCATCTTCGGAGTGTTGTCCTACGAGCAGTACTTC.

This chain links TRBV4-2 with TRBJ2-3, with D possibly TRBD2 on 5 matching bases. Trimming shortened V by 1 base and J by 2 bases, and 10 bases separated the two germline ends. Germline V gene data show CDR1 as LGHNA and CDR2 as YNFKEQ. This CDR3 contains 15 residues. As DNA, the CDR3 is TGTGCCAGCAGCCAAGTGGACTGGTTCACAGATACGCAGTATTTT. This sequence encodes CASSQVDWFTDTQYF.

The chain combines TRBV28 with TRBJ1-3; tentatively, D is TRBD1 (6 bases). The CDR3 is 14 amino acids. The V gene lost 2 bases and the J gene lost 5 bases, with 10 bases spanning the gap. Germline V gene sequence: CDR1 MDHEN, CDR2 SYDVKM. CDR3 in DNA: TGTGCCAGCAGTTTAGGTGGGACACGAAACACCATATATTTT. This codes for CASSLGGTRNTIYF. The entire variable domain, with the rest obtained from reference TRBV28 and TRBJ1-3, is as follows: DVKVTQSSRYLVKRTGEKVFLECVQDMDHENMFWYRQDPGLGLRLIYFSYDVKMKEKGDIPEGYSVSREKKERFSLILESASTNQTSMYLCASSLGGTRNTIYFGEGSWLTVV.

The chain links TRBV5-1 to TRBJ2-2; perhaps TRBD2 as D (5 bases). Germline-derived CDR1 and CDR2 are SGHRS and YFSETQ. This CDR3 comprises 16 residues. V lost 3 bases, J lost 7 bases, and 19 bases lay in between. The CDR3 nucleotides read TGCGCCAGCAGCTCGGGTGGAGGACGTTTAGGCGGGGAGCTGTTTTTT. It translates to CASSSGGGRLGGELFF.

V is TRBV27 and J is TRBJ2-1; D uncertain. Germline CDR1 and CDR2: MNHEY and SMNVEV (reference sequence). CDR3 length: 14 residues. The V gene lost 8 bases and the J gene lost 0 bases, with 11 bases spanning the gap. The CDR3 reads CASCLVGSYNEQFF. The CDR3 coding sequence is TGTGCCAGCTGTCTAGTCGGCTCCTACAATGAGCAGTTCTTC.

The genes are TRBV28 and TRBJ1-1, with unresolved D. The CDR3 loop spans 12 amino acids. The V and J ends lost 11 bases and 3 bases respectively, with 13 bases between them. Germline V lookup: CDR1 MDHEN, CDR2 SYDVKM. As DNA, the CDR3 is TGTGCCCCAGTCCTTATGGACACTGAAGCTTTCTTT. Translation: CAPVLMDTEAFF.

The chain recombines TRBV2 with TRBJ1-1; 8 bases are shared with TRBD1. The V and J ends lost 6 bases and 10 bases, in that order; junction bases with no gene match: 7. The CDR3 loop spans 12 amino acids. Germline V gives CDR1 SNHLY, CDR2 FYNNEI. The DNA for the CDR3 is TGTGCCAGCAGAGTCGACAGGGGAGGAGCTTTCTTT. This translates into CASRVDRGGAFF.

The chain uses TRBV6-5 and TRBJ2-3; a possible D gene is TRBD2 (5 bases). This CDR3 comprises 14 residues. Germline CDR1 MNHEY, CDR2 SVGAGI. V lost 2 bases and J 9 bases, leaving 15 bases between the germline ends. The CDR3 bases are TGTGCCAGCAGTTACGGGGAGCGTCTTGGAACGCAGTATTTT. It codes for CASSYGERLGTQYF.

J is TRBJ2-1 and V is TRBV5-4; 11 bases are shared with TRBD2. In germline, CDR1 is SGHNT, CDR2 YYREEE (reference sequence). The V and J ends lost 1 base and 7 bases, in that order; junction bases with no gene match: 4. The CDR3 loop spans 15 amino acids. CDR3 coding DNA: TGTGCCAGCAGCTTGACTAGCGGGAGATCTAATGAGCAGTTCTTC. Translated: CASSLTSGRSNEQFF.

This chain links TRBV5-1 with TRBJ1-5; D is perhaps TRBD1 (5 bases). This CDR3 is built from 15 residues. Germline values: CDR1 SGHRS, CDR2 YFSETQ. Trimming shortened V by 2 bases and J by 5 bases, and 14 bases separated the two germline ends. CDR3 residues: CASSLGGAGDQPQHF. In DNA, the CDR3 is TGCGCCAGCAGCTTAGGAGGGGCAGGCGATCAGCCCCAGCATTTT.

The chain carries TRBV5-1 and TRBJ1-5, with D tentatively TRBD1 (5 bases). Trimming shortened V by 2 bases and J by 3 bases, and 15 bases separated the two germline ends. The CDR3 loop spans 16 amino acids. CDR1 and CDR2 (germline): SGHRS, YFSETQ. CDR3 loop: CASSFGIQGSNQPQHF. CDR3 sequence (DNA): TGCGCCAGCAGCTTCGGTATTCAGGGCTCCAATCAGCCCCAGCATTTT.

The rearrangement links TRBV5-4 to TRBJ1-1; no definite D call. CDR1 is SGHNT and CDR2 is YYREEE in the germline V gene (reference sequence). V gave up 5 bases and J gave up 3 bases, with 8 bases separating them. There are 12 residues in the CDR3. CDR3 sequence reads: CASRAEDTEAFF. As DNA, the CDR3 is TGTGCCAGCAGGGCGGAAGACACTGAAGCTTTCTTT.

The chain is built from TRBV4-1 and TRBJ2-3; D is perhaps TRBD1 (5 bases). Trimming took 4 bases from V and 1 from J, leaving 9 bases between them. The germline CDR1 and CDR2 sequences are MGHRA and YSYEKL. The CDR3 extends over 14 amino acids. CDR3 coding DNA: TGCGCCAGCAGCCCGCAGGGTGGCACAGATACGCAGTATTTT. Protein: CASSPQGGTDTQYF.

This CDR3 reads CASSLTAAGVVQEQFF. The CDR3 DNA follows: TGTGCCAGCAGCTTAACGGCGGCGGGGGTGGTTCAGGAGCAGTTCTTC. The genes are TRBV7-3 and TRBJ2-1; TRBD2 matches 7 bases. The CDR3 is 16 residues long. Trimming took 0 bases from V and 10 from J; bases not matched to a gene: 12. The germline V gene has CDR1 SGHTA and CDR2 FQGTGA.

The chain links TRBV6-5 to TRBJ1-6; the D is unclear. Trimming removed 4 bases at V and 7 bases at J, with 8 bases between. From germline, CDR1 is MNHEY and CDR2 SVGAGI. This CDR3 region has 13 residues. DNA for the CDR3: TGTGCCAGCAGTTTAATTAGAAATTCACCCCTCCACTTT. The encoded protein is CASSLIRNSPLHF.

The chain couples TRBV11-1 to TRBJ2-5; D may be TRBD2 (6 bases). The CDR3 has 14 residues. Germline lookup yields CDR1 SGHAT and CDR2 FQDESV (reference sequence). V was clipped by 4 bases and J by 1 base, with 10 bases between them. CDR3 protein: CASSWGLVQETQYF. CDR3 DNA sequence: TGTGCCAGCAGCTGGGGACTGGTCCAAGAGACCCAGTACTTC.

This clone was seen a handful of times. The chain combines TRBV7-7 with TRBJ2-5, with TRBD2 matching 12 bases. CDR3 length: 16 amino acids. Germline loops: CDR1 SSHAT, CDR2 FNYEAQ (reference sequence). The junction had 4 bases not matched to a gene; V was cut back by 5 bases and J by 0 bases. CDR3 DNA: TGTGCCAGCAGCCCGGGACTAGCGGGCAACCAAGAGACCCAGTACTTC. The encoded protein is CASSPGLAGNQETQYF.

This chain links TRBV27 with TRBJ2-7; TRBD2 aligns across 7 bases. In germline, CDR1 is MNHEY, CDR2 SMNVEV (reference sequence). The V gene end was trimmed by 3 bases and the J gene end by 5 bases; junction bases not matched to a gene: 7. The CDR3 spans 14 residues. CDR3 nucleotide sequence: TGTGCCAGCAGTTTGATGGGGGGGTTCAACGAGCAGTACTTC. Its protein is CASSLMGGFNEQYF.

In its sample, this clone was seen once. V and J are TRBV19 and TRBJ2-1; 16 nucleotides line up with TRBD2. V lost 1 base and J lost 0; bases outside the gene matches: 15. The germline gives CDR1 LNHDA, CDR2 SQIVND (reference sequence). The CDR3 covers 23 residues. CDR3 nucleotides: TGTGCCAGTAGTATAGTTGTTCTGCCGGGACTAGCGGGAGGGTGGGACTCCTACAATGAGCAGTTCTTC. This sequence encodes CASSIVVLPGLAGGWDSYNEQFF.

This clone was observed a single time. Written as DNA, the CDR3 is TGTGCCTGGAGGCGGACGGGGGTATTGAATGAGCAGTTCTTC. It translates to CAWRRTGVLNEQFF. V gene TRBV30 combines with J gene TRBJ2-1; D is possibly TRBD2 (6 bases). V lost 3 bases and J 7 bases, leaving 16 bases between the germline ends. Germline V lookup: CDR1 GTSNPN, CDR2 SVGIG (reference sequence). The CDR3 spans 14 residues.

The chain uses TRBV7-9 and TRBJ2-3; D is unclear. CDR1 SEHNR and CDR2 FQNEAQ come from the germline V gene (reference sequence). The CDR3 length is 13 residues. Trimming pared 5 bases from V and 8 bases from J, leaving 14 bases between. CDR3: CASSNSLTGTQYF. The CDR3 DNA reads TGTGCCAGCAGCAATTCTCTCACGGGTACGCAGTATTTT.

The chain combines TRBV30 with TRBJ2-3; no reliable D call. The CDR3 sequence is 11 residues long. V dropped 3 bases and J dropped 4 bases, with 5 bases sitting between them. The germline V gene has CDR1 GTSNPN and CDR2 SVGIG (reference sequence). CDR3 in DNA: TGTGCCTGGAGGCGCGCAGATACGCAGTATTTT. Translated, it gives CAWRRADTQYF.

The CDR3 region has the DNA TGTGCCAGTAGTATGGAGGGTCTAGCGGGTGGCCCGGATGGGGCCAACGTCCTGACTTTC. It codes for CASSMEGLAGGPDGANVLTF. The rearrangement links TRBV19 to TRBJ2-6; 8 nucleotides align to TRBD2. Trimming removed 3 bases from V and 3 bases from J; junction bases left unmatched: 16. The germline V gene encodes CDR1 LNHDA and CDR2 SQIVND (reference sequence). The CDR3 loop spans 20 amino acids.

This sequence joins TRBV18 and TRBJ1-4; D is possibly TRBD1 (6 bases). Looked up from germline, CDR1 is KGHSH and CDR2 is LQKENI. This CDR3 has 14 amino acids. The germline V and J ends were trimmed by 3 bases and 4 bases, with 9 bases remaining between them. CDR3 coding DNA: TGTGCCAGCTCACCTACAGGGTTTAATGAAAAACTGTTTTTT. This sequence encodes CASSPTGFNEKLFF.